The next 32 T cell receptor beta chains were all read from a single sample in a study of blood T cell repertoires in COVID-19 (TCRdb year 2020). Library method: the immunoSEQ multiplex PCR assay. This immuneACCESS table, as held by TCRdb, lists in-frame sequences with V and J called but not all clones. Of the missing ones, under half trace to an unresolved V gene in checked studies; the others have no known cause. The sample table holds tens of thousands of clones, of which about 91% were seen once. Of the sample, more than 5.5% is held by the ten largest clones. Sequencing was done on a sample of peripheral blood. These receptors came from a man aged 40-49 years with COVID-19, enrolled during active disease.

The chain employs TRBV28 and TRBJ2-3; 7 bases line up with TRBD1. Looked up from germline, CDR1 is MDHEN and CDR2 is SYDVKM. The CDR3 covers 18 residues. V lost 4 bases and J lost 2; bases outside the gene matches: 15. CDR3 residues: CASSSPAVKGAPTDTQYF. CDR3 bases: TGTGCCAGCAGTTCCCCGGCCGTCAAGGGGGCACCCACAGATACGCAGTATTTT.

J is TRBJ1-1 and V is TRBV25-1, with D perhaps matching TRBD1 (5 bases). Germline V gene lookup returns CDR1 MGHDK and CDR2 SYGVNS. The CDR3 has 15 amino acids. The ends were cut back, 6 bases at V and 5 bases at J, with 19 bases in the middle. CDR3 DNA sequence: TGTGCCAGCAGCCCGGGTAGGGGCTGGGCAACTGAAGCTTTCTTT. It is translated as CASSPGRGWATEAFF.

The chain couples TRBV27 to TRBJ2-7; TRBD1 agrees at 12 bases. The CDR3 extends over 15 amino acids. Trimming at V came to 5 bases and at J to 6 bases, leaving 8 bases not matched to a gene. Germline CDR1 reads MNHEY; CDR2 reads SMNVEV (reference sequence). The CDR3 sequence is CASSDRDRGQLEQYF. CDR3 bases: TGTGCCAGCAGTGACCGGGACAGGGGGCAACTCGAGCAGTACTTC.

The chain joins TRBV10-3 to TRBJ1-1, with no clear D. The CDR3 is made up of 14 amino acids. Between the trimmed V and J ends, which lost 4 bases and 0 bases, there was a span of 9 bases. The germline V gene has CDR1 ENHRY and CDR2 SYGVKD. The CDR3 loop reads CAISVRGVNTEAFF. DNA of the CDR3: TGTGCCATCAGTGTGCGGGGTGTGAACACTGAAGCTTTCTTT.

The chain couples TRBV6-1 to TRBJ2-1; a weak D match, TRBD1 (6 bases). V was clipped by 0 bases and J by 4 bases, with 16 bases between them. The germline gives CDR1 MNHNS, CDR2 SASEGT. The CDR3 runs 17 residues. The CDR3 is CASSEAVGTSDYNEQFF. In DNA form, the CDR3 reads TGTGCCAGCAGTGAAGCGGTCGGGACAAGCGATTACAATGAGCAGTTCTTC.

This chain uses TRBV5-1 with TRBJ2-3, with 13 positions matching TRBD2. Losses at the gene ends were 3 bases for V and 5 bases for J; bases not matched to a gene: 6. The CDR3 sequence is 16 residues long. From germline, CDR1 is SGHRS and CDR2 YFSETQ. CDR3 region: CASSSLAGGPRDTQYF. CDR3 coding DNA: TGCGCCAGCAGCTCACTAGCGGGGGGGCCGAGAGATACGCAGTATTTT.

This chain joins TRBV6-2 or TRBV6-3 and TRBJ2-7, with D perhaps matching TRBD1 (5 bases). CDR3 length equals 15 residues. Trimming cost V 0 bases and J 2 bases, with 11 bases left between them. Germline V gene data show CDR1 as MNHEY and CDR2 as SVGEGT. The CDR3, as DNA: TGTGCCAGCAGTTACTCGGTCATGGGGCCCTACGAGCAGTACTTC. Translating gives CASSYSVMGPYEQYF.

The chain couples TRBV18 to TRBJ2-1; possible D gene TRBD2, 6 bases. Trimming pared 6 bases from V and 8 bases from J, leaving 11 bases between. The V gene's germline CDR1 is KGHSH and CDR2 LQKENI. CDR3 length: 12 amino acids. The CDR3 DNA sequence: TGTGCCAGCTCCCCCTGGGGGGATGAGCAGTTCTTC. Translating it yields CASSPWGDEQFF.

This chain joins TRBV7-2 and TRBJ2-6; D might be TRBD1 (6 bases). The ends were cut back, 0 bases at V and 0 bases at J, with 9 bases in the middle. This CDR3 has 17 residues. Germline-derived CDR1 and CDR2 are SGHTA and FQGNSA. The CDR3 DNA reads TGTGCCAGCAGCTTAGCGGGGGCTATCTCTGGGGCCAACGTCCTGACTTTC. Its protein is CASSLAGAISGANVLTF. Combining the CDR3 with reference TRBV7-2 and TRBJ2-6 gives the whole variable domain GAGVSQSPSNKVTEKGKDVELRCDPISGHTALYWYRQSLGQGLEFLIYFQGNSAPDKSGLPSDRFSAERTGGSVSTLTIQRTQQEDSAVYLCASSLAGAISGANVLTFGAGSRLTVL.

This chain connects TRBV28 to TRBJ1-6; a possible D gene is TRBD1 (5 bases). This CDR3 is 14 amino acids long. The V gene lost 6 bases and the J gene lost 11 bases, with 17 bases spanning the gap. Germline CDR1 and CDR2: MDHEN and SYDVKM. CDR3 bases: TGTGCCAGCAGGCTTGACAGCGAAAGGACACCCCTCCACTTT. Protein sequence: CASRLDSERTPLHF.

The CDR3 nucleotides read TGTGCCAGCAGTCGCGGACAGCTCGCGAACACTGAAGCTTTCTTT. This translates into CASSRGQLANTEAFF. V usage is TRBV6-5 and J usage is TRBJ1-1, with D possibly matching TRBD1 (6 bases). In germline, CDR1 is MNHEY, CDR2 SVGAGI. V shed 5 bases and J shed 1 base, with 14 bases lying between them. The CDR3 totals 15 residues.

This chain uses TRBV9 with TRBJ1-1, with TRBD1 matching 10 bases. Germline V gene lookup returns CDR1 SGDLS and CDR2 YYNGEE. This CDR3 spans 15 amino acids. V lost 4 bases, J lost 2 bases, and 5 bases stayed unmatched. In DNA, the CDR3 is TGTGCCAGCAGCAACGGACAGGGGGTCAACACTGAAGCTTTCTTT. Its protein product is CASSNGQGVNTEAFF.

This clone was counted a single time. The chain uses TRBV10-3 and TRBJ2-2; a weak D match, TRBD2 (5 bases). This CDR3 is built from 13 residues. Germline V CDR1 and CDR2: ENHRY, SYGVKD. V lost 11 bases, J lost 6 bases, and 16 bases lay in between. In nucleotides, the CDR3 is TGTGCCTTCCGACGGGGAATGGCCGGGGAGCTGTTTTTT. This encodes CAFRRGMAGELFF.

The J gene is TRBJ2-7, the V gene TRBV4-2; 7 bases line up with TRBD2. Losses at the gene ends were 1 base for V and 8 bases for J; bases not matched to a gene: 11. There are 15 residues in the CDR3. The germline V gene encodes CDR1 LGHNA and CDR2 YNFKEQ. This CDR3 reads CASSQGGAGVGQQYF. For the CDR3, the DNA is TGTGCCAGCAGCCAAGGTGGGGCGGGGGTCGGGCAGCAGTACTTC.

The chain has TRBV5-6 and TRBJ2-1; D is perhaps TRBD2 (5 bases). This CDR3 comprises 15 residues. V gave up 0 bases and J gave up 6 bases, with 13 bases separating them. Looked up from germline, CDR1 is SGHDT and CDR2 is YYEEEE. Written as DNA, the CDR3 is TGTGCCAGCAGCTTGGGGGTTGGGAGCTTCAATGAGCAGTTCTTC. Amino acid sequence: CASSLGVGSFNEQFF.

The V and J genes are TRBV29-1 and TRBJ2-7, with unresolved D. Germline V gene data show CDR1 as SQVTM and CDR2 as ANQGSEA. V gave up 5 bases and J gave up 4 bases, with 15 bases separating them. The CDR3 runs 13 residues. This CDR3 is CSVLLPPLYEQYF. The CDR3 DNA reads TGCAGCGTTCTCCTCCCTCCTCTTTACGAGCAGTACTTC.

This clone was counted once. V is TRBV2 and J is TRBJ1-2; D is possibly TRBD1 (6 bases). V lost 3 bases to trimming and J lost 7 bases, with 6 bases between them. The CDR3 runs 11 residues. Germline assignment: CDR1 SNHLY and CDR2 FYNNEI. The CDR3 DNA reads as TGTGCCAGCAGTGACAGGGGTGGCTACACCTTC. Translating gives CASSDRGGYTF.

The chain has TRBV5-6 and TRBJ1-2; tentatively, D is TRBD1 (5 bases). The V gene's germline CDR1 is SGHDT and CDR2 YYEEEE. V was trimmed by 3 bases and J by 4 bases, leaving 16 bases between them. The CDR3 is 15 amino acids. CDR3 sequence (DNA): TGTGCCAGCAGCTGGGGATTCGACAGATTCTATGGCTACACCTTC. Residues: CASSWGFDRFYGYTF.

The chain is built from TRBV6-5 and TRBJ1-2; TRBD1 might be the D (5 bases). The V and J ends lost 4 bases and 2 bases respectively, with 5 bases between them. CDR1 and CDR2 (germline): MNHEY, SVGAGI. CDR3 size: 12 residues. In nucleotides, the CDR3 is TGTGCCAGCAGTTCAGGGAACTATGGCTACACCTTC. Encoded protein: CASSSGNYGYTF.

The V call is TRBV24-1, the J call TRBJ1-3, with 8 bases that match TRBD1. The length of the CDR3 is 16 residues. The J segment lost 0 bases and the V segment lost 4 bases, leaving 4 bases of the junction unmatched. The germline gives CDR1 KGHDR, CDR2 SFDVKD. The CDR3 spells CATSDPGQDSGNTIYF. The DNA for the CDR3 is TGTGCCACCAGTGACCCGGGACAGGACTCTGGAAACACCATATATTTT.

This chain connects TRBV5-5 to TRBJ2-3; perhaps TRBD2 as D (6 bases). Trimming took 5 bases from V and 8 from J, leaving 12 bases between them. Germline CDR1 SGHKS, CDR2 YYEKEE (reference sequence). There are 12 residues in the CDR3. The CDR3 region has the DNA TGTGCCAGCAGATCCGGGACTGTTACGCAGTATTTT. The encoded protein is CASRSGTVTQYF. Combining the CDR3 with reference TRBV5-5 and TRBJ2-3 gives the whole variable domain DAGVTQSPTHLIKTRGQQVTLRCSPISGHKSVSWYQQVLGQGPQFIFQYYEKEERGRGNFPDRFSARQFPNYSSELNVNALLLGDSALYLCASRSGTVTQYFGPGTRLTVL.

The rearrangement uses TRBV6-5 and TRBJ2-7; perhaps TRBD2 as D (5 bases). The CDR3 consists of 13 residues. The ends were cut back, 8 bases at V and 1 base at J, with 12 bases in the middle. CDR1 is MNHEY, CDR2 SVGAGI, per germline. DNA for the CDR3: TGTGCCAGCGCTAGCCGGGGTTCCTACGAGCAGTACTTC. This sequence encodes CASASRGSYEQYF.

This chain's CDR3 is CSAERGDIQYF. The CDR3 DNA reads as TGCAGCGCCGAACGGGGGGACATTCAGTACTTC. The chain couples TRBV29-1 to TRBJ2-4, with 7 nucleotides matching TRBD2. Germline CDR1 reads SQVTM; CDR2 reads ANQGSEA. The V segment lost 7 bases and the J segment 8 bases; nucleotides outside the gene matches: 5. CDR3 length: 11 residues. Full variable domain (outside the CDR3, taken from reference TRBV29-1 and TRBJ2-4): SAVISQKPSRDICQRGTSLTIQCQVDSQVTMMFWYRQQPGQSLTLIATANQGSEATYESGFVIDKFPISRPNLTFSTLTVSNMSPEDSSIYLCSAERGDIQYFGAGTRLSVL.

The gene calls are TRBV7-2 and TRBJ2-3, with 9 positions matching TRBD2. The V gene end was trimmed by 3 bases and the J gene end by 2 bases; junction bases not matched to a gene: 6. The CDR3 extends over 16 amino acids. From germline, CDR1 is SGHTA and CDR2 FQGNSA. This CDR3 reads CASSLSQRGATDTQYF. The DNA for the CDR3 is TGTGCCAGCAGCTTGAGCCAGCGGGGGGCCACAGATACGCAGTATTTT.

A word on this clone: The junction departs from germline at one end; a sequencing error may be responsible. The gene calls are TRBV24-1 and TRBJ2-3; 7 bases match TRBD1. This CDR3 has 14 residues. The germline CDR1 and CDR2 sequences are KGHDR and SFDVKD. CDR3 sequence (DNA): TGTGCCACCAGTGACCGACAGGGCACGGATACGCAGTATTTT. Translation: CATSDRQGTDTQYF.

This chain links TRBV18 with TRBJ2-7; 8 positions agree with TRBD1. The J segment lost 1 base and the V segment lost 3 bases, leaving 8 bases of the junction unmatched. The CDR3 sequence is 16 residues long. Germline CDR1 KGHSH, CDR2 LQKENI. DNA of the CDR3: TGTGCCAGCTCACCCCAGAGACAGGGGCATTCCTACGAGCAGTACTTC. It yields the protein CASSPQRQGHSYEQYF.

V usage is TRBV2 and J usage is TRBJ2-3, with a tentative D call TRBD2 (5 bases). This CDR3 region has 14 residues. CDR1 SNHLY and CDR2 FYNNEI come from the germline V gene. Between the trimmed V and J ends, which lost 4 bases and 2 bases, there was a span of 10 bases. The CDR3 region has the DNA TGTGCCAGCAGTGTCTCGGGGATCACAGATACGCAGTATTTT. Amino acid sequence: CASSVSGITDTQYF.

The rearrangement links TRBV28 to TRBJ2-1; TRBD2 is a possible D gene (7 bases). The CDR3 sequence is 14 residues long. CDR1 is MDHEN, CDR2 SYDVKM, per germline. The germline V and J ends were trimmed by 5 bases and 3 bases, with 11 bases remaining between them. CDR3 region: CASSPGGRYNEQFF. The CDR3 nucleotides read TGTGCCAGCAGTCCGGGGGGCCGCTACAATGAGCAGTTCTTC.

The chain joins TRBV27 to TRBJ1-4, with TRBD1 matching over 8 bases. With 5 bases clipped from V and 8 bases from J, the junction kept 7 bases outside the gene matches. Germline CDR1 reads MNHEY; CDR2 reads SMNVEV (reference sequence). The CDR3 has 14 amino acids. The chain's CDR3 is CASSLTGGLEKLFF. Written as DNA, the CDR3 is TGTGCCAGCAGTCTCACAGGGGGTCTGGAAAAACTGTTTTTT.

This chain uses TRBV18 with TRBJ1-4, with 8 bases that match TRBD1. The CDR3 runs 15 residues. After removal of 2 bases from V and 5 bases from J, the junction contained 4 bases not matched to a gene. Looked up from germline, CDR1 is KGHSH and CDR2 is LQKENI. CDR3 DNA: TGTGCCAGCTCACCAGCAGGGGGCCGAAATGAAAAACTGTTTTTT. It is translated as CASSPAGGRNEKLFF.

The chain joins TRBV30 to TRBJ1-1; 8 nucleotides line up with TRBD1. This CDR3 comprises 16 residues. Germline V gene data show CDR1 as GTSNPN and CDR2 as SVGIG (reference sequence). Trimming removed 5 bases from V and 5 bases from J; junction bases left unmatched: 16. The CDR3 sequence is CAWRKKTGQGRTEAFF. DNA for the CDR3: TGTGCCTGGCGAAAGAAAACAGGACAGGGCCGGACTGAAGCTTTCTTT. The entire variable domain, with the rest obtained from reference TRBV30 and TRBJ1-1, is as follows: SQTIHQWPATLVQPVGSPLSLECTVEGTSNPNLYWYRQAAGRGLQLLFYSVGIGQISSEVPQNLSASRPQDRQFILSSKKLLLSDSGFYLCAWRKKTGQGRTEAFFGQGTRLTVV.

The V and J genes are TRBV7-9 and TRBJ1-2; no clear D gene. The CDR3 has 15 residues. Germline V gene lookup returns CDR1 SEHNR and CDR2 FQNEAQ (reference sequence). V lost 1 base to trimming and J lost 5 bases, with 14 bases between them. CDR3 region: CASSLVPSLVYGYTF. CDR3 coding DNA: TGTGCCAGCAGCTTAGTTCCCAGCCTAGTATATGGCTACACCTTC.